This entry features one TCR beta chain sequence. The data derive from a study of control samples from healthy donors and cancer patients. Measured with immunoSEQ multiplex PCR; TCRdb has only the in-frame clones, and not every one. The repertoire holds around 83,000 clones, with 93% as singletons. Germline V CDR1 and CDR2: SGDLS, YYNGEE. V lost 0 bases, J lost 10 bases, and 11 bases lay in between. CDR3 length equals 13 residues. Sequencing was carried out using PBMCs. This receptor was obtained from a woman in her forties with lung cancer. This chain uses TRBV9 with TRBJ2-1; D is undetermined. The CDR3 DNA reads TGTGCCAGCAGCGTAGGGGTATCGGAGGAGCAGTTCTTC. It yields the protein CASSVGVSEEQFF. Full variable domain (missing parts from reference TRBV9 and TRBJ2-1): DSGVTQTPKHLITATGQRVTLRCSPRSGDLSVYWYQQSLDQGLQFLIQYYNGEERAKGNILERFSAQQFPDLHSELNLSSLELGDSALYFCASSVGVSEEQFFGPGTRLTVL.